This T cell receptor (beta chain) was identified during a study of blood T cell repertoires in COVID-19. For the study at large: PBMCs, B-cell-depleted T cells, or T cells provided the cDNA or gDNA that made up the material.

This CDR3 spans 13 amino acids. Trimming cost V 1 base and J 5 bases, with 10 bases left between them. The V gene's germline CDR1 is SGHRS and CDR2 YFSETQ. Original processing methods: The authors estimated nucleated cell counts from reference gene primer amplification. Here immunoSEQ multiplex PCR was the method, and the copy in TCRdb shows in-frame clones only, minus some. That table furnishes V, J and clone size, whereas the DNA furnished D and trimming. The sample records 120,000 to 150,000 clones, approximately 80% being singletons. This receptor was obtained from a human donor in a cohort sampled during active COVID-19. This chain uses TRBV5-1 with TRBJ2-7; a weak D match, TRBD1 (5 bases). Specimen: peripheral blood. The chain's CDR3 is CASSLPPGNEQYF. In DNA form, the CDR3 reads TGCGCCAGCAGCTTGCCCCCAGGGAACGAGCAGTACTTC.